This TCR beta chain stems from a study of T-cell reconstitution after alpha-beta-depleted transplantation in children. The study, taken as a whole, reports: Surviving thymic progenitors and recipient T cells were the source of high TCRbeta diversity at day 60 in some patients. Several hundred expanded graft clones reportedly gave rise to the alpha-beta T cells present about two months after transplant. It was newly produced T cells that mostly accounted for T-cell counts and diversity one year after transplant.

Within the sample, this clonotype is medium-sized. Its antigen remains unidentified. Molecular barcoding with unique molecular identifiers was used for the TCRbeta library. TCRdb fed the PCR reads into MiXCR, producing one record per CDR3 protein. The sample has some 76,000 distinct CDR3 sequences; approximately 10% are singletons. Per the germline V gene, CDR1 is MGHRA and CDR2 is YSYEKL. V lost 5 bases and J lost 7; bases outside the gene matches: 12. The CDR3 length is 15 residues. The chain uses TRBV4-1 and TRBJ1-2, with 8 bases fitting TRBD1. Sequenced here: PBMCs, sampled before TCRalphabeta/CD19-depleted stem cell transplant. The receptor comes from a boy between 10 and 17 years old with acute myeloid leukemia, due to receive a stem cell transplant. As DNA, the CDR3 is TGCGCCAGCAGCACCCAGGACAGGGTGAAGAGTGGCTACACCTTC. It yields the protein CASSTQDRVKSGYTF.